The source of this T cell receptor (beta chain) is a study of OX40 agonist ivuxolimab in advanced cancers. The assay was immunoSEQ multiplex PCR, and TCRdb's table has in-frame clones only and misses some. The data hold tens of thousands of clones, with roughly 85% observed a single time. In the case of this clone: What it binds is not known.

The CDR3 covers 14 residues. The germline gives CDR1 MNHEY, CDR2 SVGAGI. V dropped 6 bases and J dropped 6; count of bases not matched to a gene: 5. Study results and caveats: Researchers did not establish what antigens the expanded peripheral T cells target.

The genes are TRBV6-5 and TRBJ2-3, with 11 bases matching TRBD1. This specimen consisted of CD4+ or CD8+ T cells sorted from blood, obtained in a trial of the OX40 agonist ivuxolimab. This TCR derives from an adult with an advanced solid tumor such as melanoma, head and neck, liver or kidney cancer. CDR3 region: CASRGTGGMDTQYF. The CDR3 DNA follows: TGTGCCAGCAGAGGGACAGGGGGTATGGATACGCAGTATTTT.